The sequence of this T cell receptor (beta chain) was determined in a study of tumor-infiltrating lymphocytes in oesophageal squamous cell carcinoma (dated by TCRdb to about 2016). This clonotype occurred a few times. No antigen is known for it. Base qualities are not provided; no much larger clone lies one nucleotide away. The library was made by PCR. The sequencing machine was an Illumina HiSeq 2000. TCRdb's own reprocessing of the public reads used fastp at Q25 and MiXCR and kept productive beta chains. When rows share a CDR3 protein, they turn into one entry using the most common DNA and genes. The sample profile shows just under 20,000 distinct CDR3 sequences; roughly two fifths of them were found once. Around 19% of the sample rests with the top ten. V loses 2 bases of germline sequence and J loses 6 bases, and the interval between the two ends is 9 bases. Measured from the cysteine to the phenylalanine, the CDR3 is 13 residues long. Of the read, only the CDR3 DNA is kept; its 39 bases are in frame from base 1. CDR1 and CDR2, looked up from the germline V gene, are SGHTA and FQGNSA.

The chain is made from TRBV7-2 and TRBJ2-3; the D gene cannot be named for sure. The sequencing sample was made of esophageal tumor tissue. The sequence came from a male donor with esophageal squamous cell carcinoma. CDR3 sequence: CASSLRARDTQYF. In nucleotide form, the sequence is TGTGCCAGCAGCTTAAGGGCCCGGGATACGCAGTATTTT.